This T cell receptor (beta chain) was identified in a study of blood T cell repertoires in COVID-19. Looking at the study overall: Acute and convalescent COVID-19 specimens originated in the United States, Italy and Spain. Sample material is recorded as cDNA or gDNA derived from T cells, B-cell-depleted T cells, or PBMCs.

Sequencing was performed with immunoSEQ multiplex PCR; in TCRdb, only in-frame clones are kept and a portion is missing. The repertoire holds fewer than 200,000 clones, around 84% seen once, with less than 3.5% in the top ten. Looked up from germline, CDR1 is SGHNT and CDR2 is YYREEE (reference sequence). CDR3 size: 14 residues. The V and J ends lost 3 bases and 11 bases respectively, with 19 bases between them. The source of this sequence is a man aged 35 to 55 with active or convalescent COVID-19. The source material was peripheral blood. The chain is built from TRBV5-4 and TRBJ2-3, with D maybe TRBD2 (6 bases). The CDR3 sequence: CASSSSGTGTWQYF. The CDR3 nucleotides read TGTGCCAGCAGCTCTTCCGGGACTGGGACTTGGCAGTATTTT.